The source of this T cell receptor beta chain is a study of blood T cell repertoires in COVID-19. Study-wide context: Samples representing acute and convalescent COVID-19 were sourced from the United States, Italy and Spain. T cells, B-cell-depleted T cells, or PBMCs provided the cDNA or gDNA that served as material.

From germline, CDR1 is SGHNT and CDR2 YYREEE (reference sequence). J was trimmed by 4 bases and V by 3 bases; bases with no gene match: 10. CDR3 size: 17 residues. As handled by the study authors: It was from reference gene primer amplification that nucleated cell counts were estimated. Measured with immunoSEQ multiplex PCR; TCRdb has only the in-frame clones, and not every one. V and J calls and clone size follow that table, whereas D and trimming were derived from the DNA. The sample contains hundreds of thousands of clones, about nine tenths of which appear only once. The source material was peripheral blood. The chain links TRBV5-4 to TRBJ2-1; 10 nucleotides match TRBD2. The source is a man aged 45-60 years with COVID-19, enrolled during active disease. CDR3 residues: CASSSRITSGEYNEQFF. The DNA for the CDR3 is TGTGCCAGCAGCTCCCGGATCACTAGCGGGGAGTACAATGAGCAGTTCTTC.